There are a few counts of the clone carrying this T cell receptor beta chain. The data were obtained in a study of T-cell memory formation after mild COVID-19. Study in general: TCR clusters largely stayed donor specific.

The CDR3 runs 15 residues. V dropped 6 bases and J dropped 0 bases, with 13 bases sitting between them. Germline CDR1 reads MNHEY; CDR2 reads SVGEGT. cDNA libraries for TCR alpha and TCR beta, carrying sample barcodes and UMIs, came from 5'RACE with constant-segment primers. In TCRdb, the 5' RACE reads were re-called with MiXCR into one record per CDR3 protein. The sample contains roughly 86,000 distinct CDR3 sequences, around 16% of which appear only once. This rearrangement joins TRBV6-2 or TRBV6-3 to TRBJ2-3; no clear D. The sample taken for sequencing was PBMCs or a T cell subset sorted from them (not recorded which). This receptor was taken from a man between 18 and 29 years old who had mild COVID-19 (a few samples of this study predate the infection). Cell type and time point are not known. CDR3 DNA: TGTGCCAGCAGCCGCCTAGTAGGGAGCACAGATACGCAGTATTTT. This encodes CASSRLVGSTDTQYF.